This T cell receptor (beta chain) is drawn from a study of OX40 agonist ivuxolimab in advanced cancers. Autoimmune disease history or systemic immunosuppression meant exclusion. The germline CDR1 and CDR2 sequences are MNHEY and SVGAGI. V was clipped by 10 bases and J by 16 bases; unmatched bases: 13. There are 12 residues in the CDR3. Profiled with immunoSEQ multiplex PCR; TCRdb holds only in-frame clones, not every one. In the table there are 45,000 or so clones, 84% of which are singletons. The sample here was CD4+ or CD8+ T cells sorted from blood, taken in a trial of the OX40 agonist ivuxolimab. This sequence joins TRBV6-5 and TRBJ2-4; 10 positions match TRBD2. This TCR came from an adult with an advanced solid tumor such as melanoma, head and neck, liver or kidney cancer. In nucleotides, the CDR3 is TGTGCCACGACGCCTAGCGGGGGTTTTCGATACTTC. It codes for CATTPSGGFRYF.